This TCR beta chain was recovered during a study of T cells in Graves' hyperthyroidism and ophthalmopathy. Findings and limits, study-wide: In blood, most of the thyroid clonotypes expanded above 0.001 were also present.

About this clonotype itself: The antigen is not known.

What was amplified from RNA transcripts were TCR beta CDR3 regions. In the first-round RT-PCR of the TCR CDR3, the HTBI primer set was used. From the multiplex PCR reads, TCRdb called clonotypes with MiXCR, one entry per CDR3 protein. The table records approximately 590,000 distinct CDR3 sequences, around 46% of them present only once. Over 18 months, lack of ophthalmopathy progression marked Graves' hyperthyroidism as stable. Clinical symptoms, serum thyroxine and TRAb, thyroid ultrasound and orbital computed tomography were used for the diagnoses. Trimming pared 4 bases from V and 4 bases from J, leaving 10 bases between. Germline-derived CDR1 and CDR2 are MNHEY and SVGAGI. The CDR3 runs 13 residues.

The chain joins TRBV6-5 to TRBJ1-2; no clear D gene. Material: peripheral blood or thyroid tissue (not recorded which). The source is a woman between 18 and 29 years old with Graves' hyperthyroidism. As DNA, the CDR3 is TGTGCCAGCAGTTCCGGACGGCCCTATGGCTACACCTTC. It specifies CASSSGRPYGYTF.